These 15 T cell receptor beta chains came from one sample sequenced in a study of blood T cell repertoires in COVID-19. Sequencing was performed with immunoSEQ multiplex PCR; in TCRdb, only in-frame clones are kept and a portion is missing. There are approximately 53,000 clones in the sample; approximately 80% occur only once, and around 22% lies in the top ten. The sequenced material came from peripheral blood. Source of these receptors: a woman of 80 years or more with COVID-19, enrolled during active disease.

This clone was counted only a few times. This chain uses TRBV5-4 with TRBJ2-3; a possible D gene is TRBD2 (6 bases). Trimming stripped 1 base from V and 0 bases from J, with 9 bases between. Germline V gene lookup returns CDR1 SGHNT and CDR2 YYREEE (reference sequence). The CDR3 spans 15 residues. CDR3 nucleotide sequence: TGTGCCAGCAGCTTGATTACTAGCAGCACAGATACGCAGTATTTT. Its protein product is CASSLITSSTDTQYF.

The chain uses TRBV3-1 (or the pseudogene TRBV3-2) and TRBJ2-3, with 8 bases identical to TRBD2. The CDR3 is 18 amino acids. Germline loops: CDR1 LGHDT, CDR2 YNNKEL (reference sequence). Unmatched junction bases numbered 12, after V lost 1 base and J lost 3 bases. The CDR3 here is CASSQGVLGGRQTDTQYF. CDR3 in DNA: TGTGCCAGCAGCCAAGGAGTATTGGGCGGGAGGCAAACAGATACGCAGTATTTT.

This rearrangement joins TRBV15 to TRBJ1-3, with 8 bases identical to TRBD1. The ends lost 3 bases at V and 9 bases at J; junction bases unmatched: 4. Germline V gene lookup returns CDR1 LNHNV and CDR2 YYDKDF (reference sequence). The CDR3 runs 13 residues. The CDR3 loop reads CATSRDRVSTIYF. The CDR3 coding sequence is TGTGCCACCAGCAGGGACAGGGTTAGCACCATATATTTT.

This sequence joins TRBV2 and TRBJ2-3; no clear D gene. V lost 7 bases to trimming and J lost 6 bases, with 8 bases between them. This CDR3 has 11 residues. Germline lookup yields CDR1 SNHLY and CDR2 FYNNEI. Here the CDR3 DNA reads TGTGCCAGCACCTATCCGGATACGCAGTATTTT. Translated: CASTYPDTQYF.

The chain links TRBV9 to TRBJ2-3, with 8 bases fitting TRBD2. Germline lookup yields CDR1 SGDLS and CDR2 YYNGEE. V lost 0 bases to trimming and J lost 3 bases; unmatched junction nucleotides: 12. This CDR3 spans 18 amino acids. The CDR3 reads CASSVEAGVGYRTDTQYF. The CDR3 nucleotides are TGTGCCAGCAGCGTAGAAGCGGGAGTGGGGTATCGGACAGATACGCAGTATTTT.

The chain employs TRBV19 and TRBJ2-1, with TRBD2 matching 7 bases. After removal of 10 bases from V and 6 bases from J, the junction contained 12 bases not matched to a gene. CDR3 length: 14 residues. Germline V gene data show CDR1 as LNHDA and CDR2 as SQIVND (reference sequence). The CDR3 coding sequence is TGTGCCACAGATGGGCGGGAGCCGGCCAATGAGCAGTTCTTC. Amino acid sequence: CATDGREPANEQFF.

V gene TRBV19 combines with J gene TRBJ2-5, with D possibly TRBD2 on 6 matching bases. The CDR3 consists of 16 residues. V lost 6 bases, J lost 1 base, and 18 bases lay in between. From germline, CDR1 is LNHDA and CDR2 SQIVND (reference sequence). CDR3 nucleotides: TGTGCCAGTAGGGGCCTTAGGGCGGGGAGCCAAGAGACCCAGTACTTC. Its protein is CASRGLRAGSQETQYF.

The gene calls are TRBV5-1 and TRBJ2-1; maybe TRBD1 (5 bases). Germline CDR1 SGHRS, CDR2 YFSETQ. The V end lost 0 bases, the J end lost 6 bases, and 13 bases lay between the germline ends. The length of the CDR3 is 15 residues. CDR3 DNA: TGCGCCAGCAGCTTGGCCCCCGACAGCGCCAATGAGCAGTTCTTC. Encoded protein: CASSLAPDSANEQFF.

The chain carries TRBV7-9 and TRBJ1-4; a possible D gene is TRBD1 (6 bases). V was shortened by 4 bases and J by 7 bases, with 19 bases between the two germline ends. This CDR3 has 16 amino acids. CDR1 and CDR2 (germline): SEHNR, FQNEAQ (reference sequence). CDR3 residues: CASSSPGGGAGEKLFF. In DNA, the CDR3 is TGTGCCAGCAGCTCCCCGGGGGGGGGCGCCGGTGAAAAACTGTTTTTT.

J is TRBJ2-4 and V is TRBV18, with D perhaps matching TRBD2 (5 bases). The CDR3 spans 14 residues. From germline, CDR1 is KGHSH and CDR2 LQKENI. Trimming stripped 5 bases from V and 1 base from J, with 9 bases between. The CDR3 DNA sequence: TGTGCCAGCTCATTGGGAGCGGCCAAAAACATTCAGTACTTC. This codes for CASSLGAAKNIQYF.

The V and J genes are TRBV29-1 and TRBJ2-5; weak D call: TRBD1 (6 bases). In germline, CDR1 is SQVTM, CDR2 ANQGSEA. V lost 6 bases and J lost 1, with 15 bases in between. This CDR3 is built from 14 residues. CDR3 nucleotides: TGCAGCGTAGACAGACAGGACTTCCAAGAGACCCAGTACTTC. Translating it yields CSVDRQDFQETQYF.

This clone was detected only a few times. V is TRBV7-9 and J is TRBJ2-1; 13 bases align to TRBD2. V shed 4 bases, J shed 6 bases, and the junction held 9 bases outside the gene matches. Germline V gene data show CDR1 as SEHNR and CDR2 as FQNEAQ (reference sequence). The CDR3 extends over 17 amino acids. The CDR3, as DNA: TGTGCCAGCAGCTCCTGGACTAGCGGGAGCATGATCAATGAGCAGTTCTTC. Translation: CASSSWTSGSMINEQFF. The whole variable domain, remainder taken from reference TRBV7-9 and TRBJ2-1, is DTGVSQNPRHKITKRGQNVTFRCDPISEHNRLYWYRQTLGQGPEFLTYFQNEAQLEKSRLLSDRFSAERPKGSFSTLEIQRTEQGDSAMYLCASSSWTSGSMINEQFFGPGTRLTVL.

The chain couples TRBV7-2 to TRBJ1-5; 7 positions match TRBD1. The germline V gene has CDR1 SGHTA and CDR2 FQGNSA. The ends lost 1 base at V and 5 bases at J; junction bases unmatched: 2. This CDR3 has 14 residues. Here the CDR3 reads CASSLGDRDQPQHF. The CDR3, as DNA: TGTGCCAGCAGCTTAGGGGACAGAGATCAGCCCCAGCATTTT.

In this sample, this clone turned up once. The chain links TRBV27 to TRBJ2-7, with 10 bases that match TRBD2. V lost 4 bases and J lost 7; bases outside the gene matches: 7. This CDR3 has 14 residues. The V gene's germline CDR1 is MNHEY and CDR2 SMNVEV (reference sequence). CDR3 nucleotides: TGTGCCAGCAGTTGGGCTAGCGGGAGAGGTGAGCAGTACTTC. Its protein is CASSWASGRGEQYF.

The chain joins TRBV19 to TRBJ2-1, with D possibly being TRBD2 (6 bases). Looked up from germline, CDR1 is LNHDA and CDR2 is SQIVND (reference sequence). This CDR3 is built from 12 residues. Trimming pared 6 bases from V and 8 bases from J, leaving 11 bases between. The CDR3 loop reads CASSLGGHEQFF. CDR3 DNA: TGTGCCAGTAGCCTCGGGGGACATGAGCAGTTCTTC.